The subject of this entry is one T cell receptor beta chain. V was cut by 2 bases and J by 0 bases, with 13 bases left in between. The CDR3 is 15 residues long. Germline values: CDR1 GTSNPN, CDR2 SVGIG (reference sequence). The data belong to a study of cytomegalovirus exposure and HLA in healthy donors. Vbeta (60) and Jbeta (13) primers were used in the PCR. Method: immunoSEQ multiplex PCR; TCRdb's copy keeps in-frame clones and lacks some. The table includes 220,000 or so clones, about 74% detected once. This TCR derives from a woman aged 25 to 45 in good health and CMV-seronegative. Sequences were obtained from PBMCs. The chain uses TRBV30 and TRBJ1-1, with D possibly TRBD1 on 5 matching bases. CDR3 nucleotide sequence: TGTGCCTGGAGTCCCCACAGGTACATGAACACTGAAGCTTTCTTT. It yields the protein CAWSPHRYMNTEAFF.